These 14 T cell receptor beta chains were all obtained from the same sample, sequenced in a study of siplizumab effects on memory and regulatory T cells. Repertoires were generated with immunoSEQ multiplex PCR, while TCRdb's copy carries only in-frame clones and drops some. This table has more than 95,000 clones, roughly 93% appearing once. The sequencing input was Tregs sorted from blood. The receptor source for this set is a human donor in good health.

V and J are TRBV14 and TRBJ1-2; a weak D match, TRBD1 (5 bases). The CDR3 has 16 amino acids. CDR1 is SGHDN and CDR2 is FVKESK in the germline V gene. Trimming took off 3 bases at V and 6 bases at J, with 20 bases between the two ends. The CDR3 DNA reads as TGTGCCAGCAGCCACCTACATCGGAAGGGGTTTGATGGCTACACCTTC. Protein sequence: CASSHLHRKGFDGYTF.

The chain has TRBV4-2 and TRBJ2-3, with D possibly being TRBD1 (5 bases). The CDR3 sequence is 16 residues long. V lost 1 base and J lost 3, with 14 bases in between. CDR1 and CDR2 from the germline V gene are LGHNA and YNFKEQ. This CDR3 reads CASSQGSGARTDTQYF. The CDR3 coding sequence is TGTGCCAGCAGCCAAGGTAGTGGGGCTAGGACAGATACGCAGTATTTT.

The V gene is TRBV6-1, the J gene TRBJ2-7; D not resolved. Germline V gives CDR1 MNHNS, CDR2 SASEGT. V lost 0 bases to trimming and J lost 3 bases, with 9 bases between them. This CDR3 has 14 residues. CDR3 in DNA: TGTGCCAGCAGTGAAGCAGGCAGCCTCTACGAGCAGTACTTC. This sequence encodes CASSEAGSLYEQYF.

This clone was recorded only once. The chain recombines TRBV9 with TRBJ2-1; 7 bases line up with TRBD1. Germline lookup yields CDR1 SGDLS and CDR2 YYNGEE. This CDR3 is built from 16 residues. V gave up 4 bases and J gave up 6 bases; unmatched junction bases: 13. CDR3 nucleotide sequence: TGTGCCAGCAGCCACCAACCCTGGGACAGTGCCAATGAGCAGTTCTTC. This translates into CASSHQPWDSANEQFF.

The CDR3 DNA reads TGCGCCAGCAGCCAAGGGCAGGGCCTCTCCTACGAGCAGTACTTC. As protein: CASSQGQGLSYEQYF. This chain links TRBV4-3 with TRBJ2-7; weak D call: TRBD1 (5 bases). The CDR3 sequence is 15 residues long. In germline, CDR1 is LGHNA, CDR2 YSLEER. Trimming left V 1 base short and J 0 bases short, with 10 bases between.

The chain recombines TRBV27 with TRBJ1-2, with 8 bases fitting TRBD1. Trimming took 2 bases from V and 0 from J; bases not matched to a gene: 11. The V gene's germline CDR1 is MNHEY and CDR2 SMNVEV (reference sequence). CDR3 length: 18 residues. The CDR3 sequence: CASSLNPGQDPSNYGYTF. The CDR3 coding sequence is TGTGCCAGCAGTTTAAATCCGGGACAGGACCCTTCTAACTATGGCTACACCTTC.

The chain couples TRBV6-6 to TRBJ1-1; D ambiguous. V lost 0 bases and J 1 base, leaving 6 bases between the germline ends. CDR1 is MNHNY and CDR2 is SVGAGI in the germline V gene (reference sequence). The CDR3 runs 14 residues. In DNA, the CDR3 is TGTGCCAGCAGTTACTCGTCCCGGAACACTGAAGCTTTCTTT. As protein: CASSYSSRNTEAFF.

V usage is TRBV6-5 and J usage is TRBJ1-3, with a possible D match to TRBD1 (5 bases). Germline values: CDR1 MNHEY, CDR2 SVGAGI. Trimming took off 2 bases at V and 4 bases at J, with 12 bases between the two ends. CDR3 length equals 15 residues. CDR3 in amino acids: CASSYDGGTGNTIYF. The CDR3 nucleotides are TGTGCCAGCAGTTACGATGGGGGGACGGGAAACACCATATATTTT.

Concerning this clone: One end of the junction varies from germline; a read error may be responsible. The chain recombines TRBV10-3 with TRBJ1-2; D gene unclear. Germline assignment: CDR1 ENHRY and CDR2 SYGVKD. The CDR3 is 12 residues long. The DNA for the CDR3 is TGTGCCACCAGTGGAGAGGGTGATGGCTACACCTTC. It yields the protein CATSGEGDGYTF.

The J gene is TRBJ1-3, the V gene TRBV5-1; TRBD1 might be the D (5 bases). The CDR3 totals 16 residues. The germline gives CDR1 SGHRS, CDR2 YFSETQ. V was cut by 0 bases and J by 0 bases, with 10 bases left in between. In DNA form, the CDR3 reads TGCGCCAGCAGCTTGGGGGGGACCCGCTCTGGAAACACCATATATTTT. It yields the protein CASSLGGTRSGNTIYF.

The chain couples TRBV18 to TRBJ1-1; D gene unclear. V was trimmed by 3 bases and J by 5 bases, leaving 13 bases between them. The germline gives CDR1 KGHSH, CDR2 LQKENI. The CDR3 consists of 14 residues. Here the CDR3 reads CASSPGYLGTEAFF. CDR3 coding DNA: TGTGCCAGCTCACCTGGATATCTGGGGACTGAAGCTTTCTTT. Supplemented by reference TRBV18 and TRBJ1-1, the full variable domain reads NAGVMQNPRHLVRRRGQEARLRCSPMKGHSHVYWYRQLPEEGLKFMVYLQKENIIDESGMPKERFSAEFPKEGPSILRIQQVVRGDSAAYFCASSPGYLGTEAFFGQGTRLTVV.

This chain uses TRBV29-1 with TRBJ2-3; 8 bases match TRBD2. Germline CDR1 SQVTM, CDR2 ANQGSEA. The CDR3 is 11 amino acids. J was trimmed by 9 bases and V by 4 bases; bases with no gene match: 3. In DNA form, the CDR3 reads TGCAGCGTTGGGGGCGGGGGGACGCAGTATTTT. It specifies CSVGGGGTQYF.

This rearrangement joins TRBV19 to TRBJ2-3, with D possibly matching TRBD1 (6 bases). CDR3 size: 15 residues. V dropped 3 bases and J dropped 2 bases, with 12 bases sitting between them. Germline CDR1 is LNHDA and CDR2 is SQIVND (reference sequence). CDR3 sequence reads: CASSIGQGPTDTQYF. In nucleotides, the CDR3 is TGTGCCAGTAGTATCGGGCAGGGGCCCACAGATACGCAGTATTTT.

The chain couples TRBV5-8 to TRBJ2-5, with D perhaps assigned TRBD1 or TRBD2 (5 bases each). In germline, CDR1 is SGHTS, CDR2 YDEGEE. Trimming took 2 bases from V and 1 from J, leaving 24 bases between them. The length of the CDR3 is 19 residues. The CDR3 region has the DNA TGTGCCAGCAGCTTATCGCAACGGGGACCGGGACGAATCCAAGAGACCCAGTACTTC. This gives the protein CASSLSQRGPGRIQETQYF.